Detailed here is one TCR beta chain. Profiled with immunoSEQ multiplex PCR; TCRdb holds only in-frame clones, not every one. The repertoire holds 70,000 to 95,000 clones, with over 80% as singletons. V lost 0 bases and J lost 2, with 11 bases in between. Germline-derived CDR1 and CDR2 are SGHRS and YFSETQ. CDR3 length: 15 amino acids. This specimen comes from a study of blood T cell repertoires in COVID-19. The receptor was derived from a woman in her fifties or sixties with active COVID-19. What was sequenced was peripheral blood. The V gene is TRBV5-1, the J gene TRBJ1-1; no reliable D call. The CDR3 region is CASSLAGVLNTEAFF. The CDR3 coding sequence is TGCGCCAGCAGCTTGGCGGGAGTATTAAACACTGAAGCTTTCTTT.